This T cell receptor (beta chain) was recorded in a study of cytomegalovirus exposure and HLA in healthy donors. This CDR3 comprises 15 residues. CDR1 and CDR2 from the germline V gene are MDHEN and SYDVKM. V lost 6 bases and J lost 0, with 9 bases in between. 13 Jbeta primers and 60 Vbeta primers were used for the PCR. The protocol was immunoSEQ multiplex PCR, while the TCRdb copy is restricted to in-frame clones and leaves out a portion. The repertoire holds nearly 110,000 clones, with approximately 79% as singletons. This clonotype was sampled from a woman aged 40 to 50 in good health and CMV-seropositive. The sequencing input was PBMCs. The chain uses TRBV28 and TRBJ1-6; D gene uncertain. The CDR3 region has the DNA TGTGCCAGCAGGAAGAGGAGCTCCTATAATTCACCCCTCCACTTT. It yields the protein CASRKRSSYNSPLHF.